The 24 T cell receptor beta chains in this list originate from one sample, sequenced in a study of T-cell memory formation after mild COVID-19. TCRdb called the 5' RACE reads again in MiXCR, with one record for every CDR3 protein. The sample has 550,000 to 600,000 distinct CDR3 sequences, about 20% seen once. Sequencing was performed on PBMCs or a T cell subset sorted from them (not recorded which). The origin of the receptors is an adult woman who had mild COVID-19 (a few samples of this study predate the infection). Cell type and time point are not known.

This clonotype showed up just a few times. The genes are TRBV3-1 and TRBJ2-1, with D unresolved. CDR1 and CDR2 (germline): LGHDT, YNNKEL (reference sequence). V lost 6 bases, J lost 6 bases, and 12 bases lay in between. The CDR3 contains 13 residues. CDR3 in amino acids: CASRVAPSNEQFF. In nucleotides, the CDR3 is TGTGCCAGCAGGGTAGCCCCCTCCAATGAGCAGTTCTTC.

This clonotype appeared many times. This chain joins TRBV5-1 and TRBJ1-1; TRBD1 is a possible D gene (6 bases). Between the trimmed V and J ends, which lost 2 bases and 1 base, there was a span of 12 bases. Germline CDR1 SGHRS, CDR2 YFSETQ. The CDR3 has 15 amino acids. The CDR3 loop is CASSFRQDSNTEAFF. The CDR3 nucleotides read TGCGCCAGCAGCTTCAGACAGGATTCGAACACTGAAGCTTTCTTT.

This clonotype was counted a few times. The rearrangement joins TRBV7-2 to TRBJ2-4; D ambiguous. Trimming stripped 2 bases from V and 5 bases from J, with 1 base between. The CDR3 spans 11 residues. CDR1 and CDR2 from the germline V gene are SGHTA and FQGNSA. This chain's CDR3 is CASSLQNIQYF. CDR3 nucleotide sequence: TGTGCCAGCAGCTTACAAAACATTCAGTACTTC.

In this sample, this clonotype turned up a few times. The CDR3 coding sequence is TGTGCCAGCAGCTTACTCCTGTTCGGGACTAGCGATGACAATGAGCAGTTCTTC. Translated, it gives CASSLLLFGTSDDNEQFF. The chain recombines TRBV11-2 with TRBJ2-1; 10 bases align to TRBD2. The CDR3 totals 18 residues. In germline, CDR1 is SGHAT, CDR2 FQNNGV. V lost 2 bases, J lost 5 bases, and 12 bases stayed unmatched.

The V call is TRBV11-1, the J call TRBJ1-1, with D possibly matching TRBD1 (5 bases). Trimming took 1 base from V and 0 from J, leaving 15 bases between them. CDR3 length equals 17 residues. CDR1 and CDR2 (germline): SGHAT, FQDESV (reference sequence). The CDR3 is CASSLVIRGGLNTEAFF. The CDR3 bases are TGTGCCAGCAGCTTAGTGATACGGGGCGGTTTGAACACTGAAGCTTTCTTT.

Here the CDR3 reads CASSLAGLGNEQFF. As DNA, the CDR3 is TGTGCCAGCAGCTTGGCGGGACTAGGCAATGAGCAGTTCTTC. The chain uses TRBV11-2 and TRBJ2-1, with 8 bases lining up with TRBD2. The V and J ends lost 3 bases and 6 bases, in that order; junction bases with no gene match: 4. This CDR3 has 14 residues. The germline CDR1 and CDR2 sequences are SGHAT and FQNNGV.

The chain recombines TRBV6-2 or TRBV6-3 with TRBJ2-7; the match to TRBD2 covers 11 bases. The germline gives CDR1 MNHEY, CDR2 SVGEGT. This CDR3 region has 16 residues. The trim removed 5 bases at V and 1 base at J, leaving 7 bases unmatched. Here the CDR3 DNA reads TGTGCCAGCAGTGACACCGGGACTAGCGGTTCCTACGAGCAGTACGTC. Translating gives CASSDTGTSGSYEQYV.

This chain connects TRBV20-1 to TRBJ1-2; D is unclear. The germline V and J ends were trimmed by 2 bases and 8 bases, with 15 bases remaining between them. Germline V lookup: CDR1 DFQATT, CDR2 SNEGSKA (reference sequence). The CDR3 contains 13 residues. CDR3 sequence (DNA): TGCAGTGCTAGATCTCTTCCCGAACGGGGCTACACCTTC. Its protein product is CSARSLPERGYTF.

The V gene is TRBV2, the J gene TRBJ2-7; 7 nucleotides align to TRBD1. Losses at the gene ends were 6 bases for V and 0 bases for J; bases not matched to a gene: 5. The CDR3 length is 14 residues. Germline-derived CDR1 and CDR2 are SNHLY and FYNNEI. Here the CDR3 reads CASRGDRISYEQYF. The CDR3 DNA reads as TGTGCCAGCAGGGGGGACAGAATCTCCTACGAGCAGTACTTC.

The rearrangement links TRBV5-6 to TRBJ1-2; maybe TRBD1 (5 bases). The V end was cut by 0 bases, the J end by 2 bases, with 17 bases between. Germline CDR1 reads SGHDT; CDR2 reads YYEEEE. CDR3 size: 17 residues. CDR3 residues: CASSLASWGRTNYGYTF. The CDR3 DNA reads TGTGCCAGCAGCTTGGCATCGTGGGGCCGTACCAACTATGGCTACACCTTC.

This sequence joins TRBV7-2 and TRBJ2-3; 7 bases are shared with TRBD1. Trimming at V came to 2 bases and at J to 0 bases, leaving 5 bases not matched to a gene. In germline, CDR1 is SGHTA, CDR2 FQGNSA. This CDR3 has 16 amino acids. The CDR3, as DNA: TGTGCCAGCAGCTTATTAGGGACAGTGAGCACAGATACGCAGTATTTT. It encodes CASSLLGTVSTDTQYF.

This clonotype has only a few counts. The chain employs TRBV20-1 and TRBJ1-2; unclear D gene. Looked up from germline, CDR1 is DFQATT and CDR2 is SNEGSKA (reference sequence). Trimming stripped 5 bases from V and 8 bases from J, with 18 bases between. The CDR3 covers 13 residues. CDR3 coding DNA: TGCAGTGCTTCGGCCGCCCACACGCAAGGCTACACCTTC. It translates to CSASAAHTQGYTF.

This clonotype was recorded a few times. The CDR3 DNA is TGTGCCAGCAGTCAGAGACAGGACACAGATACGCAGTATTTT. Protein sequence: CASSQRQDTDTQYF. The chain is built from TRBV4-2 and TRBJ2-3; the D gene is possibly TRBD1 (6 bases). This CDR3 comprises 14 residues. The V gene lost 6 bases and the J gene lost 2 bases, with 12 bases spanning the gap. The V gene's germline CDR1 is LGHNA and CDR2 YNFKEQ.

This sequence joins TRBV29-1 and TRBJ1-2; D is unclear. CDR1 SQVTM and CDR2 ANQGSEA come from the germline V gene. Trimming removed 3 bases from V and 3 bases from J, with 14 bases in between. The CDR3 spans 14 residues. The DNA for the CDR3 is TGCAGCGTTGATCGAGGAGACGGAGACTATGGCTACACCTTC. It is translated as CSVDRGDGDYGYTF.

There are a few counts of this clonotype. CDR3 protein: CATSKSQGYEQYF. The CDR3 coding sequence is TGTGCCACCAGCAAGTCACAGGGGTACGAGCAGTACTTC. This chain connects TRBV15 to TRBJ2-7; 7 bases are a match to TRBD1. With 4 bases clipped from V and 4 bases from J, the junction kept 4 bases outside the gene matches. The germline gives CDR1 LNHNV, CDR2 YYDKDF (reference sequence). This CDR3 region has 13 residues.

The chain couples TRBV30 to TRBJ2-1, with 9 positions matching TRBD2. The CDR3 spans 13 residues. The J segment lost 8 bases and the V segment lost 8 bases, leaving 10 bases of the junction unmatched. Germline V lookup: CDR1 GTSNPN, CDR2 SVGIG (reference sequence). CDR3 sequence: CAGGRREGDEQFF. DNA for the CDR3: TGTGCCGGGGGCAGGCGGGAGGGTGATGAGCAGTTCTTC.

J is TRBJ2-7 and V is TRBV30, with TRBD2 matching over 10 bases. This CDR3 region has 19 residues. The V gene end was trimmed by 2 bases and the J gene end by 5 bases; junction bases not matched to a gene: 21. From germline, CDR1 is GTSNPN and CDR2 SVGIG (reference sequence). CDR3 sequence reads: CAWSPILWVAGGGLDEQYF. The CDR3 DNA reads as TGTGCCTGGAGTCCAATCCTGTGGGTAGCGGGAGGAGGATTGGACGAGCAGTACTTC.

The rearrangement uses TRBV11-3 and TRBJ2-5, with D perhaps assigned TRBD1 or TRBD2 (6 bases each). Germline V lookup: CDR1 SGHNT, CDR2 YENEEA. V dropped 7 bases and J dropped 5 bases, with 20 bases sitting between them. The CDR3 has 15 amino acids. This chain's CDR3 is CASKGGGHRVETQYF. The DNA of the CDR3 is TGTGCCAGCAAGGGGGGTGGGCATCGAGTGGAGACCCAGTACTTC. The full variable domain, completed using reference TRBV11-3 and TRBJ2-5, is EAGVVQSPRYKIIEKKQPVAFWCNPISGHNTLYWYLQNLGQGPELLIRYENEEAVDDSQLPKDRFSAERLKGVDSTLKIQPAELGDSAVYLCASKGGGHRVETQYFGPGTRLLVL.

The sample holds a few counts of this clonotype. The rearrangement uses TRBV29-1 and TRBJ2-7; TRBD1 is a possible D gene (6 bases). CDR1 is SQVTM, CDR2 ANQGSEA, per germline. The CDR3 consists of 13 residues. Trimming shortened V by 7 bases and J by 5 bases, and 18 bases separated the two germline ends. The CDR3 spells CSALKRGFHEQYF. CDR3 in DNA: TGCAGCGCACTGAAGAGGGGGTTCCACGAGCAGTACTTC.

The chain carries TRBV12-3 or TRBV12-4 and TRBJ1-3; 7 bases agree with TRBD1. This CDR3 contains 16 residues. The trim removed 7 bases at V and 3 bases at J, leaving 12 bases unmatched. CDR3 sequence: CASNKRGTAGGNTIYF. DNA of the CDR3: TGTGCCAGCAATAAACGCGGGACAGCAGGTGGAAACACCATATATTTT.

The chain couples TRBV9 to TRBJ2-7, with D possibly matching TRBD2 (6 bases). Trimming took 0 bases from V and 6 from J, leaving 16 bases between them. The CDR3 is 15 amino acids. Germline assignment: CDR1 SGDLS and CDR2 YYNGEE. CDR3 protein: CASSVGHGSSGEQYF. The CDR3 DNA follows: TGTGCCAGCAGCGTAGGTCACGGGAGTTCGGGCGAGCAGTACTTC. The variable domain in full, completed from reference TRBV9 and TRBJ2-7, reads DSGVTQTPKHLITATGQRVTLRCSPRSGDLSVYWYQQSLDQGLQFLIQYYNGEERAKGNILERFSAQQFPDLHSELNLSSLELGDSALYFCASSVGHGSSGEQYFGPGTRLTVT.

The CDR3 region is CASGQTGKGQISSYEQYF. CDR3 in DNA: TGTGCTAGTGGGCAAACTGGTAAGGGGCAGATTAGCTCCTACGAGCAGTACTTC. The genes are TRBV12-5 and TRBJ2-7, with D possibly being TRBD1 (5 bases). Germline assignment: CDR1 LGHNT and CDR2 FRNRAP. The V end was cut by 6 bases, the J end by 0 bases, with 24 bases between. This CDR3 contains 18 residues.

The chain combines TRBV7-2 with TRBJ2-5, with a tentative D call TRBD1 (6 bases). CDR1 SGHTA and CDR2 FQGNSA come from the germline V gene. V was cut by 5 bases and J by 3 bases, with 10 bases left in between. The CDR3 extends over 13 amino acids. In nucleotides, the CDR3 is TGTGCCAGCAGCGTACACAGGGAAGAGACCCAGTACTTC. As protein: CASSVHREETQYF.

The chain combines TRBV24-1 with TRBJ2-3; 11 nucleotides line up with TRBD2. Germline CDR1 reads KGHDR; CDR2 reads SFDVKD. J gave up 4 bases and V 3 bases, and 8 bases lay outside the gene matches. There are 17 residues in the CDR3. Here the CDR3 DNA reads TGTGCCACCAGTGATGGGGGGAGACTAGCGGGATCAGATACGCAGTATTTT. It is translated as CATSDGGRLAGSDTQYF.